Listed below are T cell receptor beta chains from one sample, sequenced in a study of OX40 agonist ivuxolimab in advanced cancers. TCRdb keeps only in-frame clones here, not all; method: immunoSEQ multiplex PCR. The sample includes roughly 30,000 clones, roughly 88% of them seen just once. Here the sequenced sample was CD4+ or CD8+ T cells sorted from blood, taken in a trial of the OX40 agonist ivuxolimab. The source is an adult with an advanced solid tumor such as melanoma, head and neck, liver or kidney cancer. Each CDR3 is given with its conserved first and last residue. D genes are given only for firm matches. For some rows the clone size is stated as once, few or many, or as a class when expanded; others skip it.

CDR3	DNA	V	J	D	size
CAWSLGISGNTIYF	TGTGCCTGGAGTTTGGGGATCTCTGGAAACACCATATATTTT	TRBV30	TRBJ1-3	-	-
CASSWQISYEQYF	TGTGCCAGCAGTTGGCAGATCAGCTACGAGCAGTACTTC	TRBV6-6	TRBJ2-7	-	-
CASSPPGNEQFF	TGTGCCAGCAGTCCCCCCGGGAATGAGCAGTTCTTC	TRBV6-5	TRBJ2-1	-	-
CAWTLPGQGALRNEKLFF	TGTGCCTGGACTCTACCGGGACAGGGGGCGTTAAGGAATGAAAAACTGTTTTTT	TRBV30	TRBJ1-4	TRBD1	-
CASSWDRGTNRGEKLFF	TGTGCCAGCAGCTGGGACCGGGGGACGAATCGAGGTGAAAAACTGTTTTTT	TRBV7-6	TRBJ1-4	-	-
CASSAGQGPDTQYF	TGTGCCAGCAGCGCGGGACAGGGGCCAGATACGCAGTATTTT	TRBV9	TRBJ2-3	TRBD1	-
CASGLNTVGLGNEQYF	TGTGCTAGTGGTTTGAACACCGTCGGACTAGGGAACGAGCAGTACTTC	TRBV12-5	TRBJ2-7	TRBD2	once
CASSLGDRGDEQYF	TGCGCCAGCAGCTTGGGGGACAGGGGGGACGAGCAGTACTTC	TRBV5-1	TRBJ2-7	TRBD1	-
CASSQESGVKTQYF	TGTGCCAGCAGCCAAGAGTCGGGAGTGAAGACCCAGTACTTC	TRBV4-2	TRBJ2-5	-	once
CASRQGNYGYTF	TGTGCCAGCAGGCAGGGGAACTATGGCTACACCTTC	TRBV27	TRBJ1-2	-	-
CASSQDQGNTEAFF	TGCGCCAGCAGCCAAGATCAGGGGAACACTGAAGCTTTCTTT	TRBV4-1	TRBJ1-1	-	-